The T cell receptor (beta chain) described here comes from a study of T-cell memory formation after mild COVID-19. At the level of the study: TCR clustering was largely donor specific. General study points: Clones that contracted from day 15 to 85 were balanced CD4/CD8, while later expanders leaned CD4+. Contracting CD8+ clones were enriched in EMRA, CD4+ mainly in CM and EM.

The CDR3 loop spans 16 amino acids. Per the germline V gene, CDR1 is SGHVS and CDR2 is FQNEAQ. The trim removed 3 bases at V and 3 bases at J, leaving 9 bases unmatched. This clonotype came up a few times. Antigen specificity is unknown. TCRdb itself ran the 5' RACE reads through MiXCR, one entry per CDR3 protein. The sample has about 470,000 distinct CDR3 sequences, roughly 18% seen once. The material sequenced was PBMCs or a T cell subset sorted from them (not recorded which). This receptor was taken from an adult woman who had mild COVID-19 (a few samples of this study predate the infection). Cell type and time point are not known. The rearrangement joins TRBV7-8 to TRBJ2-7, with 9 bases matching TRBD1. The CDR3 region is CASSLSSGTGNYEQYF. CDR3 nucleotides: TGTGCCAGCAGCTTGAGCTCCGGGACAGGGAACTACGAGCAGTACTTC.